These 8 T cell receptor beta chains share one sample of origin, sequenced in a study of long-term antiretroviral therapy in people with HIV. immunoSEQ v3.0 was run at survey level. TCRdb's table, derived via immunoSEQ multiplex PCR, lists solely in-frame clones and lacks some. This table has 25,000 to 35,000 clones, roughly 84% appearing once. Sample: unsorted PBMCs, taken around 2.8 years after starting antiretroviral therapy. These receptors were taken from a man aged 30 to 45 with HIV.

The chain combines TRBV27 with TRBJ1-1, with D maybe TRBD1 (5 bases). The CDR3 is 15 residues long. CDR1 is MNHEY and CDR2 is SMNVEV in the germline V gene (reference sequence). Trimming pared 8 bases from V and 4 bases from J, leaving 20 bases between. The CDR3 protein is CASFLGVGVSTEAFF. The CDR3 bases are TGTGCCAGCTTCCTCGGGGTAGGGGTTTCCACTGAAGCTTTCTTT.

This clone was seen only once. The DNA of the CDR3 is TGTGCCAGCAGTGCCGACATCATGAACACTGAAGCTTTCTTT. This translates into CASSADIMNTEAFF. This chain connects TRBV2 to TRBJ1-1; D remains unclear. This CDR3 is built from 14 residues. Germline V lookup: CDR1 SNHLY, CDR2 FYNNEI. Trimming removed 4 bases at V and 0 bases at J, with 9 bases between.

V is TRBV28 and J is TRBJ2-1; the D gene is possibly TRBD1 (6 bases). Trimming cost V 7 bases and J 8 bases, with 15 bases left between them. The length of the CDR3 is 13 residues. The V gene's germline CDR1 is MDHEN and CDR2 SYDVKM. In DNA, the CDR3 is TGTGCCAGCATGTATAGGGGGTTTGATGAGCAGTTCTTC. It yields the protein CASMYRGFDEQFF.

The chain is built from TRBV7-2 and TRBJ1-6, with 11 bases that match TRBD1. The CDR3 contains 14 residues. Germline V gene data show CDR1 as SGHTA and CDR2 as FQGNSA. V was pared by 7 bases and J by 7 bases, with 3 bases of the junction left unmatched. CDR3 coding DNA: TGTGCCAGCACCTGGACAGGGGGCAATTCACCCCTCCACTTT. Its protein is CASTWTGGNSPLHF.

The genes are TRBV7-2 and TRBJ2-7, with D perhaps matching TRBD2 (6 bases). CDR1 and CDR2 from the germline V gene are SGHTA and FQGNSA. Trimming shortened V by 2 bases and J by 2 bases, and 10 bases separated the two germline ends. The CDR3 sequence is 14 residues long. The CDR3 is CASSLQAGAYEQYF. In nucleotides, the CDR3 is TGTGCCAGCAGCTTACAAGCGGGCGCCTACGAGCAGTACTTC.

This chain connects TRBV2 to TRBJ2-5, with TRBD2 identical over 11 bases. The CDR3 runs 15 residues. CDR1 SNHLY and CDR2 FYNNEI come from the germline V gene. Trimming removed 6 bases from V and 5 bases from J; junction bases left unmatched: 8. CDR3 region: CASREIRLAGETQYF. The CDR3 nucleotides read TGTGCCAGCAGGGAGATTAGACTAGCGGGGGAGACCCAGTACTTC. The whole variable domain, filled in from reference TRBV2 and TRBJ2-5, reads EPEVTQTPSHQVTQMGQEVILRCVPISNHLYFYWYRQILGQKVEFLVSFYNNEISEKSEIFDDQFSVERPDGSNFTLKIRSTKLEDSAMYFCASREIRLAGETQYFGPGTRLLVL.

This chain connects TRBV9 to TRBJ2-3; TRBD2 matches at 15 bases. Germline values: CDR1 SGDLS, CDR2 YYNGEE. CDR3 size: 17 residues. V was clipped by 3 bases and J by 6 bases; unmatched bases: 8. The CDR3 spells CASSEPGLAGGGDTQYF. Written as DNA, the CDR3 is TGTGCCAGCAGCGAACCGGGACTAGCGGGAGGAGGGGATACGCAGTATTTT.

The genes are TRBV6-6 and TRBJ2-7; 8 nucleotides line up with TRBD1. V dropped 8 bases and J dropped 6; count of bases not matched to a gene: 9. The CDR3 covers 13 residues. Germline CDR1 MNHNY, CDR2 SVGAGI (reference sequence). This CDR3 reads CASGGQVPFEQYF. The CDR3 bases are TGTGCCAGCGGGGGACAGGTGCCTTTCGAGCAGTACTTC.